This T cell receptor beta chain was captured in a study of OX40 agonist ivuxolimab in advanced cancers. Points from the study as a whole: At 0.1 to 3.0 mg/kg and by week 6, CD4+ and CD8+ T cells in the blood had expanded clonally. Expanded clones were, on average, more numerous in CD8+ T cells than in CD4+.

A note on this clone: Its specificity is not known.

V shed 4 bases and J 2 bases; nucleotides not matched to a gene: 4. In germline, CDR1 is SQVTM, CDR2 ANQGSEA. The CDR3 contains 14 residues. The table came from immunoSEQ multiplex PCR; TCRdb's copy has only in-frame clones and leaves some out. The table records 60,000 to 90,000 clones, roughly 84% of them present only once. The sequenced sample was CD4+ or CD8+ T cells sorted from blood, obtained in a trial of the OX40 agonist ivuxolimab. This receptor was obtained from an adult with an advanced solid tumor such as melanoma, head and neck, liver or kidney cancer. This chain joins TRBV29-1 and TRBJ2-3, with 9 nucleotides matching TRBD2. CDR3 DNA sequence: TGCAGCGTTGTCTTAGCGGGGGCCACAGATACGCAGTATTTT. Protein product: CSVVLAGATDTQYF.